The 15 T cell receptor beta chains below all came from one sample that was sequenced in a study of PD-1 blockade in classical Hodgkin lymphoma. Sequenced by immunoSEQ multiplex PCR; TCRdb stores in-frame clones only, minus some. Among tens of thousands of clones, about 94% were seen once, and the ten largest hold 0.25% to 0.35%. As for time point: cycle 4 day 1 (C4D1), after less than seven weeks of nivolumab. All trial patients relapsed after autologous stem cell transplantation. Magnetic negative selection purified CD4+ T cells from thawed PBMCs. The sample was CD4+ T cells from blood, taken before the fourth cycle of nivolumab. Receptors originate from a human donor with classical Hodgkin lymphoma.

The chain links TRBV27 to TRBJ2-6; 8 nucleotides agree with TRBD1. The CDR3 runs 18 residues. Per the germline V gene, CDR1 is MNHEY and CDR2 is SMNVEV (reference sequence). Trimming took 2 bases from V and 1 from J; bases not matched to a gene: 7. CDR3 protein: CASSLDRGTISGANVLTF. The CDR3 DNA follows: TGTGCCAGCAGTTTAGACAGGGGCACCATATCTGGGGCCAACGTCCTGACTTTC.

The chain links TRBV19 to TRBJ2-7, with 10 nucleotides matching TRBD1. The V segment lost 4 bases and the J segment 1 base; nucleotides outside the gene matches: 4. The CDR3 covers 15 residues. CDR1 and CDR2 (germline): LNHDA, SQIVND (reference sequence). The CDR3 loop reads CASSTPGQGSYEQYF. The CDR3 region has the DNA TGTGCCAGTAGTACCCCGGGACAGGGGTCCTACGAGCAGTACTTC.

The chain combines TRBV6-1 with TRBJ2-5; 7 nucleotides align to TRBD1. V gave up 7 bases and J gave up 9 bases; unmatched junction bases: 17. This CDR3 contains 15 residues. The germline V gene has CDR1 MNHNS and CDR2 SASEGT. The CDR3: CASTRASGQRPAQYF. The CDR3 region has the DNA TGTGCCAGCACCCGAGCTTCGGGACAGCGCCCGGCCCAGTACTTC.

For the CDR3, the DNA is TGTGCCTGGAGTGTCTCGGCTGTATCCCAGTACTTC. Amino acid sequence: CAWSVSAVSQYF. This chain connects TRBV30 to TRBJ2-5; the D is unclear. The CDR3 covers 12 residues. CDR1 and CDR2 (germline): GTSNPN, SVGIG (reference sequence). V was clipped by 0 bases and J by 9 bases, with 11 bases between them.

The count of this clone is one. The chain uses TRBV19 and TRBJ2-1, with 7 bases identical to TRBD2. CDR3 size: 16 residues. Germline-derived CDR1 and CDR2 are LNHDA and SQIVND (reference sequence). Losses at the gene ends were 7 bases for V and 6 bases for J; bases not matched to a gene: 15. The CDR3 is CASTVSWDYPLNEQFF. The CDR3 DNA reads as TGTGCCAGTACCGTATCCTGGGACTACCCTCTCAATGAGCAGTTCTTC. Together with reference TRBV19 and TRBJ2-1, the CDR3 gives the full variable domain: DGGITQSPKYLFRKEGQNVTLSCEQNLNHDAMYWYRQDPGQGLRLIYYSQIVNDFQKGDIAEGYSVSREKKESFPLTVTSAQKNPTAFYLCASTVSWDYPLNEQFFGPGTRLTVL.

The chain combines TRBV18 with TRBJ2-5, with 9 nucleotides matching TRBD1. CDR1 KGHSH and CDR2 LQKENI come from the germline V gene. Trimming cost V 5 bases and J 4 bases; bases outside gene matches: 8. This CDR3 comprises 15 residues. This chain's CDR3 is CASSRDRGDRETQYF. For the CDR3, the DNA is TGTGCCAGCTCAAGAGACAGGGGGGATAGAGAGACCCAGTACTTC.

The chain joins TRBV19 to TRBJ2-3; maybe TRBD2 (7 bases). The CDR3 runs to 15 residues. Germline V gives CDR1 LNHDA, CDR2 SQIVND (reference sequence). The ends were cut back, 6 bases at V and 2 bases at J, with 15 bases in the middle. CDR3 nucleotides: TGTGCCAGTAGGGAAGGGGGACTACTCACAGATACGCAGTATTTT. Translated: CASREGGLLTDTQYF. Using reference TRBV19 and TRBJ2-3 for the parts outside the CDR3, the full variable domain is DGGITQSPKYLFRKEGQNVTLSCEQNLNHDAMYWYRQDPGQGLRLIYYSQIVNDFQKGDIAEGYSVSREKKESFPLTVTSAQKNPTAFYLCASREGGLLTDTQYFGPGTRLTVL.

The CDR3 sequence is CASVGQGSREQYF. The CDR3 nucleotides are TGCGCCAGCGTTGGGCAGGGATCCCGCGAGCAGTACTTC. V is TRBV10-2 and J is TRBJ2-7, with D perhaps matching TRBD1 (5 bases). This CDR3 region has 13 residues. Germline CDR1 WSHSY, CDR2 SAAADI. V was clipped by 8 bases and J by 6 bases, with 17 bases between them.

V usage is TRBV5-1 and J usage is TRBJ1-1; perhaps TRBD1 as D (5 bases). Germline CDR1 reads SGHRS; CDR2 reads YFSETQ. Trimming stripped 4 bases from V and 6 bases from J, with 16 bases between. The CDR3 has 14 amino acids. As DNA, the CDR3 is TGCGCCAGCAGCCCGGGACCGAGTAGTTCTGAAGCTTTCTTT. Residues: CASSPGPSSSEAFF. Based on the CDR3 plus reference TRBV5-1 and TRBJ1-1, the full variable domain is KAGVTQTPRYLIKTRGQQVTLSCSPISGHRSVSWYQQTPGQGLQFLFEYFSETQRNKGNFPGRFSGRQFSNSRSEMNVSTLELGDSALYLCASSPGPSSSEAFFGQGTRLTVV.

V is TRBV9 and J is TRBJ1-4, with 7 bases aligning to TRBD1. The V gene end was trimmed by 0 bases and the J gene end by 0 bases; junction bases not matched to a gene: 2. This CDR3 region has 16 residues. CDR1 is SGDLS, CDR2 YYNGEE, per germline. The CDR3 DNA follows: TGTGCCAGCAGCGTAGGAGGGGGCCCAACTAATGAAAAACTGTTTTTT. Its translation is CASSVGGGPTNEKLFF.

This clone was detected only once. The chain carries TRBV5-4 and TRBJ2-2, with TRBD1 identical over 9 bases. CDR1 is SGHNT and CDR2 is YYREEE in the germline V gene (reference sequence). Losses at the gene ends were 4 bases for V and 5 bases for J; bases not matched to a gene: 9. CDR3 length: 16 amino acids. The CDR3 DNA sequence: TGTGCCAGCAGCCCACCGGACAGGGGAAAAACCGGGGAGCTGTTTTTT. Translation gives CASSPPDRGKTGELFF.

The CDR3 is CASSVQGGNTEAFF. The CDR3 DNA follows: TGTGCCAGCAGTGTCCAGGGGGGGAACACTGAAGCTTTCTTT. The chain carries TRBV6-1 and TRBJ1-1; 7 nucleotides align to TRBD1. The CDR3 length is 14 residues. In germline, CDR1 is MNHNS, CDR2 SASEGT. J lost 1 base, V lost 4 bases, and 3 bases had no gene match.

This clone was recorded once. The chain carries TRBV5-1 and TRBJ2-7; 14 positions match TRBD2. J lost 3 bases, V lost 4 bases, and 6 bases had no gene match. CDR3 size: 16 residues. CDR1 is SGHRS and CDR2 is YFSETQ in the germline V gene. The CDR3 nucleotides read TGCGCCAGCAGCGGGGGACTAGCGGGAGTTGGCTACGAGCAGTACTTC. Amino acid sequence: CASSGGLAGVGYEQYF.

The CDR3 nucleotides read TGTGCCTGGAGTAGGGTTCATGGCGACCCGGGGGATCAGCCCCAGCATTTT. Residues: CAWSRVHGDPGDQPQHF. V and J are TRBV30 and TRBJ1-5, with D perhaps matching TRBD1 (5 bases). The CDR3 length is 17 residues. Looked up from germline, CDR1 is GTSNPN and CDR2 is SVGIG (reference sequence). V dropped 2 bases and J dropped 5 bases, with 22 bases sitting between them.

This clone occurred once. The genes are TRBV5-6 and TRBJ1-3; D gene uncertain. The CDR3 runs to 14 residues. Germline V gene lookup returns CDR1 SGHDT and CDR2 YYEEEE. With 4 bases removed from V and 4 bases from J, the gap between germline ends came to 12 bases. CDR3 protein: CASSRGVRGNTIYF. Written as DNA, the CDR3 is TGTGCCAGCAGCCGCGGGGTACGCGGAAACACCATATATTTT.